The 8 T cell receptor beta chains in this list originate from one sample, sequenced in a study of early T cells in non-severe SARS-CoV-2 infection. MiXCR was run by TCRdb on the 5' RACE reads, yielding one entry per CDR3 protein. The sample lists about 37,000 distinct CDR3 sequences; 5% to 6.5% were seen once. The specimen was whole blood, collected at baseline. These receptors came from an adult who was a healthcare worker with PCR-confirmed SARS-CoV-2 infection or an uninfected control (not recorded which).

The sample holds many counts of this clonotype. This chain connects TRBV11-2 to TRBJ1-2; D gene uncertain. V dropped 1 base and J dropped 7 bases, with 7 bases sitting between them. Germline assignment: CDR1 SGHAT and CDR2 FQNNGV. CDR3 length equals 12 residues. CDR3 bases: TGTGCCAGCAGCTTAGGATTAGGTGGCTACACCTTC. This gives the protein CASSLGLGGYTF.

This clonotype was seen a few times. This chain uses TRBV4-1 with TRBJ1-4; 8 bases fit TRBD1. The CDR3 is made up of 14 amino acids. Germline V gene lookup returns CDR1 MGHRA and CDR2 YSYEKL. With 4 bases clipped from V and 4 bases from J, the junction kept 2 bases outside the gene matches. CDR3 sequence reads: CASSRTGFNEKLFF. CDR3 sequence (DNA): TGCGCCAGCAGCCGGACAGGGTTTAATGAAAAACTGTTTTTT.

This clonotype was counted many times. The chain has TRBV7-2 and TRBJ1-1; D is ambiguous. The CDR3 is 13 amino acids. V lost 2 bases and J lost 0, with 4 bases in between. Germline CDR1 reads SGHTA; CDR2 reads FQGNSA. The CDR3: CASSLNVNTEAFF. CDR3 nucleotides: TGTGCCAGCAGCTTAAATGTGAACACTGAAGCTTTCTTT.

At least ten counts were recorded for this clonotype. The rearrangement joins TRBV9 to TRBJ1-1, with TRBD1 as a possible D gene (6 bases). The germline V gene encodes CDR1 SGDLS and CDR2 YYNGEE. Trimming cost V 2 bases and J 0 bases, with 8 bases left between them. CDR3 length: 14 amino acids. CDR3 sequence reads: CASSVGHLNTEAFF. The CDR3 DNA is TGTGCCAGCAGCGTGGGACATTTGAACACTGAAGCTTTCTTT.

The chain links TRBV19 to TRBJ2-1; tentatively, D is TRBD2 (5 bases). CDR3 length: 14 residues. The germline V gene encodes CDR1 LNHDA and CDR2 SQIVND (reference sequence). V was pared by 1 base and J by 7 bases, with 11 bases between. CDR3 nucleotides: TGTGCCAGTAGTATAGTCCCGGGAACGAATGAGCAGTTCTTC. This codes for CASSIVPGTNEQFF.

This clonotype was counted ten times or more. The chain links TRBV11-2 to TRBJ1-5, with a possible D match to TRBD1 (5 bases). Trimming removed 0 bases at V and 7 bases at J, with 13 bases between. The CDR3 has 15 amino acids. Germline V gene lookup returns CDR1 SGHAT and CDR2 FQNNGV. CDR3 nucleotide sequence: TGTGCCAGCAGCTTAGATCTGACAGTAGGACAGCCCCAGCATTTT. This codes for CASSLDLTVGQPQHF.

This clonotype was counted ten times or more. This chain connects TRBV12-3 or TRBV12-4 to TRBJ1-1; D might be TRBD1 (6 bases). CDR3 length: 12 amino acids. Between the trimmed V and J ends, which lost 6 bases and 6 bases, there was a span of 11 bases. CDR3 sequence reads: CASRPQGAEAFF. CDR3 sequence (DNA): TGTGCCAGCAGGCCACAGGGAGCTGAAGCTTTCTTT.

There are many counts of this clonotype. The chain links TRBV20-1 to TRBJ1-4, with D possibly TRBD1 on 5 matching bases. The CDR3 loop spans 13 amino acids. Germline V gene data show CDR1 as DFQATT and CDR2 as SNEGSKA (reference sequence). V was shortened by 5 bases and J by 0 bases, with 7 bases between the two germline ends. CDR3 residues: CSARTTTNEKLFF. DNA for the CDR3: TGCAGTGCTCGGACAACAACTAATGAAAAACTGTTTTTT.